Presented here are 29 T cell receptor beta chains from one specimen sequenced in a study of PD-L1 blockade in urothelial cancer. Assay: immunoSEQ multiplex PCR; the TCRdb copy retains only in-frame clones and omits some. The repertoire consists of around 40,000 clones, with about nine tenths occurring once and the leading ten covering roughly 12%. Regarding time point: pretreatment peripheral blood. Material: PBMCs, obtained around atezolizumab (anti-PD-L1) treatment. The receptors originated from a woman aged 60 to 75 with urothelial cancer.

The chain has TRBV4-2 and TRBJ2-7, with TRBD2 matching over 13 bases. The ends lost 1 base at V and 3 bases at J; junction bases unmatched: 3. Looked up from germline, CDR1 is LGHNA and CDR2 is YNFKEQ. The CDR3 spans 16 residues. CDR3 loop: CASSQGGLAGDYEQYF. Here the CDR3 DNA reads TGTGCCAGCAGCCAAGGTGGACTAGCGGGAGACTACGAGCAGTACTTC.

This clone was recorded a few times. CDR3 nucleotides: TGTGCCAGCAGCCCGGGTGGTAGCTCCTACAATGAGCAGTTCTTC. Translated, it gives CASSPGGSSYNEQFF. The genes are TRBV9 and TRBJ2-1; D unresolved. The germline gives CDR1 SGDLS, CDR2 YYNGEE. Trimming shortened V by 4 bases and J by 0 bases, and 11 bases separated the two germline ends. CDR3 length: 15 amino acids.

This clone was observed a single time. The rearrangement uses TRBV27 and TRBJ2-1; 7 nucleotides match TRBD1. With V trimmed by 5 bases and J by 2 bases, 9 bases remained unmatched. CDR3 length: 16 amino acids. Germline V CDR1 and CDR2: MNHEY, SMNVEV (reference sequence). The CDR3: CASSIAGTVPYNEQFF. The CDR3 region has the DNA TGTGCCAGCAGTATTGCCGGGACAGTGCCCTACAATGAGCAGTTCTTC.

This chain joins TRBV6-1 and TRBJ1-1; D possibly corresponds to TRBD1 (6 bases). The V end was cut by 6 bases, the J end by 8 bases, with 13 bases between. CDR3 length equals 12 residues. CDR1 and CDR2 (germline): MNHNS, SASEGT. CDR3 nucleotide sequence: TGTGCCAGCAGCGGCCCTACAGGGGAAGCTTTCTTT. It specifies CASSGPTGEAFF.

The genes are TRBV13 and TRBJ2-3; TRBD2 is a possible D gene (6 bases). Germline V CDR1 and CDR2: PRHDT, FYEKMQ (reference sequence). The V end was cut by 7 bases, the J end by 0 bases, with 11 bases between. The CDR3 runs 14 residues. CDR3 amino acids: CASTPGVSTDTQYF. The DNA of the CDR3 is TGTGCCAGCACCCCGGGAGTTAGCACAGATACGCAGTATTTT.

The chain joins TRBV9 to TRBJ2-1, with D perhaps TRBD2 (6 bases). V dropped 3 bases and J dropped 0 bases, with 13 bases sitting between them. This CDR3 comprises 16 residues. Germline CDR1 is SGDLS and CDR2 is YYNGEE. The CDR3 protein is CASSDTLADSYNEQFF. The CDR3 nucleotides are TGTGCCAGCAGCGATACCTTAGCGGACTCCTACAATGAGCAGTTCTTC.

The rearrangement joins TRBV4-1 to TRBJ2-3; 7 bases are shared with TRBD2. Trimming removed 1 base from V and 1 base from J; junction bases left unmatched: 11. Germline V gene sequence: CDR1 MGHRA, CDR2 YSYEKL. The length of the CDR3 is 18 residues. The DNA for the CDR3 is TGCGCCAGCAGCCAAGCCAGCGGGACGGGAGGTGGCACAGATACGCAGTATTTT. The encoded protein is CASSQASGTGGGTDTQYF.

This sequence joins TRBV19 and TRBJ1-2, with 7 bases that match TRBD1. Germline V gives CDR1 LNHDA, CDR2 SQIVND (reference sequence). This CDR3 is built from 15 residues. V shed 5 bases, J shed 0 bases, and the junction held 6 bases outside the gene matches. The CDR3 DNA reads TGTGCCAGTAGTTCTTCCGGGACAGCTAACTATGGCTACACCTTC. As protein: CASSSSGTANYGYTF. The full variable domain, rest sourced from reference TRBV19 and TRBJ1-2, is DGGITQSPKYLFRKEGQNVTLSCEQNLNHDAMYWYRQDPGQGLRLIYYSQIVNDFQKGDIAEGYSVSREKKESFPLTVTSAQKNPTAFYLCASSSSGTANYGYTFGSGTRLTVV.

V is TRBV6-1 and J is TRBJ1-5; no definite D call. The CDR3 has 15 amino acids. Germline assignment: CDR1 MNHNS and CDR2 SASEGT. Trimming pared 6 bases from V and 0 bases from J, leaving 12 bases between. The CDR3 reads CASSLSRHSNQPQHF. CDR3 DNA sequence: TGTGCCAGCAGCCTGAGCCGTCATAGCAATCAGCCCCAGCATTTT.

The chain is built from TRBV28 and TRBJ2-7; D is perhaps TRBD1 (6 bases). V lost 10 bases and J lost 5, with 18 bases in between. The CDR3 length is 13 residues. The germline CDR1 and CDR2 sequences are MDHEN and SYDVKM. CDR3 DNA: TGTGCCACCCTTCAGGGGACCGGGAACGAGCAGTACTTC. Translating it yields CATLQGTGNEQYF.

This clone was seen just once. The J gene is TRBJ2-2, the V gene TRBV28; 8 bases map to TRBD1. Trimming removed 3 bases from V and 5 bases from J; junction bases left unmatched: 8. Germline assignment: CDR1 MDHEN and CDR2 SYDVKM. The CDR3 spans 16 residues. For the CDR3, the DNA is TGTGCCAGCAGTTTGGTCAGGGGGCGTCGTACCGGGGAGCTGTTTTTT. Amino acid sequence: CASSLVRGRRTGELFF.

This chain connects TRBV27 to TRBJ2-1, with 10 positions matching TRBD2. After removal of 4 bases from V and 3 bases from J, the junction contained 3 bases not matched to a gene. Germline-derived CDR1 and CDR2 are MNHEY and SMNVEV (reference sequence). The CDR3 is 15 residues long. DNA of the CDR3: TGTGCCAGCAGTTCGGGACTAGCGAGCTACAATGAGCAGTTCTTC. Translated, it gives CASSSGLASYNEQFF.

The chain recombines TRBV7-3 with TRBJ2-2; maybe TRBD2 (6 bases). The CDR3 totals 15 residues. Germline V lookup: CDR1 SGHTA, CDR2 FQGTGA. Trimming shortened V by 3 bases and J by 2 bases, and 10 bases separated the two germline ends. The CDR3: CASSLGGKNTGELFF. Here the CDR3 DNA reads TGTGCCAGCAGCTTGGGGGGAAAAAACACCGGGGAGCTGTTTTTT.

J is TRBJ2-1 and V is TRBV7-2; tentative D call: TRBD2 (6 bases). The germline V and J ends were trimmed by 2 bases and 1 base, with 15 bases remaining between them. In germline, CDR1 is SGHTA, CDR2 FQGNSA. The CDR3 runs to 17 residues. The CDR3 nucleotides read TGTGCCAGCAGCTTATCCCGCCGACTAGGATCCTACAATGAGCAGTTCTTC. As protein: CASSLSRRLGSYNEQFF.

V and J are TRBV5-1 and TRBJ1-5; tentatively, D is TRBD1 (6 bases). The ends were cut back, 2 bases at V and 0 bases at J, with 15 bases in the middle. This CDR3 spans 17 amino acids. CDR1 SGHRS and CDR2 YFSETQ come from the germline V gene. In nucleotides, the CDR3 is TGCGCCAGCAGCTTCCCACGGGACAAAAATAGCAATCAGCCCCAGCATTTT. It codes for CASSFPRDKNSNQPQHF.

The chain recombines TRBV5-4 with TRBJ2-3, with TRBD2 identical over 7 bases. The germline CDR1 and CDR2 sequences are SGHNT and YYREEE (reference sequence). After removal of 2 bases from V and 4 bases from J, the junction contained 4 bases not matched to a gene. This CDR3 has 14 residues. CDR3 sequence: CASSFSGEADTQYF. In DNA, the CDR3 is TGTGCCAGCAGCTTCAGCGGGGAGGCAGATACGCAGTATTTT.

This chain links TRBV6-6 with TRBJ1-5; D uncertain. V shed 6 bases and J shed 7 bases, with 10 bases lying between them. The CDR3 loop spans 12 amino acids. CDR1 is MNHNY, CDR2 SVGAGI, per germline (reference sequence). CDR3 bases: TGTGCCAGCAGGTCAGGAAGGCAGCCCCAGCATTTT. Translating gives CASRSGRQPQHF.

This rearrangement joins TRBV12-5 to TRBJ2-1, with TRBD2 identical over 16 bases. The germline CDR1 and CDR2 sequences are LGHNT and FRNRAP. There are 16 residues in the CDR3. V was clipped by 5 bases and J by 4 bases; unmatched bases: 2. The CDR3 DNA follows: TGTGCTAGTGGTCCGGGACTAGCGGGAGGGTACAATGAGCAGTTCTTC. Its translation: CASGPGLAGGYNEQFF.

V gene TRBV18 combines with J gene TRBJ1-2; 7 bases are shared with TRBD1. The CDR3 covers 19 residues. J was trimmed by 2 bases and V by 5 bases; bases with no gene match: 20. Germline V gene sequence: CDR1 KGHSH, CDR2 LQKENI. Written as DNA, the CDR3 is TGTGCCAGCTCAACGCCCTTCCCCGGGAGAGGGGGCGAGAACTATGGCTACACCTTC. Amino acid sequence: CASSTPFPGRGGENYGYTF.

The chain combines TRBV7-2 with TRBJ1-4; the D gene is possibly TRBD1 (6 bases). V was trimmed by 1 base and J by 4 bases, leaving 19 bases between them. CDR1 is SGHTA, CDR2 FQGNSA, per germline. The CDR3 loop spans 18 amino acids. Written as DNA, the CDR3 is TGTGCCAGCAGCTTAGGGAATATGCGGGGGGCCTATAATGAAAAACTGTTTTTT. Amino acids: CASSLGNMRGAYNEKLFF.

This clone has just one count. The rearrangement joins TRBV5-6 to TRBJ2-3; TRBD2 agrees at 10 bases. CDR1 and CDR2 from the germline V gene are SGHDT and YYEEEE. The CDR3 runs 16 residues. After removal of 4 bases from V and 3 bases from J, the junction contained 8 bases not matched to a gene. The DNA of the CDR3 is TGTGCCAGCAGCCCTCGCCGAGCGGGAGGGACAGATACGCAGTATTTT. This translates into CASSPRRAGGTDTQYF.

The chain uses TRBV11-2 and TRBJ2-2, with TRBD1 matching 8 bases. The CDR3 consists of 17 residues. V lost 4 bases, J lost 1 base, and 8 bases stayed unmatched. Germline-derived CDR1 and CDR2 are SGHAT and FQNNGV. The CDR3 DNA reads as TGTGCCAGCAGCTATCGGACCGGGACAGGGAACACCGGGGAGCTGTTTTTT. It yields the protein CASSYRTGTGNTGELFF.

This chain connects TRBV5-5 to TRBJ1-4; 9 bases fit TRBD1. This CDR3 contains 17 residues. Germline CDR1 SGHKS, CDR2 YYEKEE (reference sequence). Germline trimming cut 2 bases from V and 4 bases from J; bases unmatched to any gene: 9. In DNA, the CDR3 is TGTGCCAGCAGCTTCCCCGGGACAGGGAAATTTAATGAAAAACTGTTTTTT. Translating it yields CASSFPGTGKFNEKLFF.

J is TRBJ2-1 and V is TRBV11-2; D call uncertain. The CDR3 is 16 residues long. Between the trimmed V and J ends, which lost 5 bases and 4 bases, there was a span of 18 bases. Germline lookup yields CDR1 SGHAT and CDR2 FQNNGV. The DNA of the CDR3 is TGTGCCAGCAGCGGCAACGGAGCCAGAGTTTACAATGAGCAGTTCTTC. Protein: CASSGNGARVYNEQFF.

The chain uses TRBV19 and TRBJ2-7, with D tentatively TRBD2 (5 bases). The CDR3 sequence is 15 residues long. The ends were cut back, 1 base at V and 3 bases at J, with 13 bases in the middle. Germline CDR1 reads LNHDA; CDR2 reads SQIVND (reference sequence). CDR3 nucleotide sequence: TGTGCCAGTAGTATAGCGAGCGGAATCTACTACGAGCAGTACTTC. Translated, it gives CASSIASGIYYEQYF.

A single count supports this clone. The V and J genes are TRBV4-1 and TRBJ2-7; 8 nucleotides line up with TRBD1. Unmatched junction bases numbered 4, after V lost 3 bases and J lost 6 bases. This CDR3 is 13 amino acids long. Germline V gives CDR1 MGHRA, CDR2 YSYEKL. The CDR3 DNA follows: TGCGCCAGCAGCCAGGAAACAGGGGGCGAGCAGTACTTC. This codes for CASSQETGGEQYF.

The chain has TRBV11-2 and TRBJ2-2, with D possibly TRBD2 on 5 matching bases. Looked up from germline, CDR1 is SGHAT and CDR2 is FQNNGV. The CDR3 is 14 amino acids. V was pared by 1 base and J by 6 bases, with 9 bases between. The CDR3 DNA reads as TGTGCCAGCAGCTTAGGAGGAGGTCCCGGGGAGCTGTTTTTT. Protein product: CASSLGGGPGELFF.

The chain is built from TRBV19 and TRBJ1-5; unclear D gene. The CDR3 totals 13 residues. Germline values: CDR1 LNHDA, CDR2 SQIVND (reference sequence). The V end was cut by 5 bases, the J end by 7 bases, with 12 bases between. CDR3 sequence reads: CASSSRVVQPQHF. The CDR3 bases are TGTGCCAGTAGTTCCCGCGTTGTACAGCCCCAGCATTTT.

V is TRBV5-1 and J is TRBJ2-3, with 11 nucleotides matching TRBD2. The germline gives CDR1 SGHRS, CDR2 YFSETQ. Losses at the gene ends were 4 bases for V and 6 bases for J; bases not matched to a gene: 7. This CDR3 has 15 amino acids. The CDR3 nucleotides read TGCGCCAGCAGCCAACTAGCGGGAGAGAGGGATACGCAGTATTTT. Translated, it gives CASSQLAGERDTQYF. Supplemented by reference TRBV5-1 and TRBJ2-3, the full variable domain reads KAGVTQTPRYLIKTRGQQVTLSCSPISGHRSVSWYQQTPGQGLQFLFEYFSETQRNKGNFPGRFSGRQFSNSRSEMNVSTLELGDSALYLCASSQLAGERDTQYFGPGTRLTVL.